Given below is one TCR beta chain in context. Its antigen is currently unknown. TCR beta CDR3 regions were amplified from RNA. In the first-round RT-PCR of the TCR CDR3, the HTBI primer set was used. TCRdb called the multiplex PCR reads again in MiXCR, with one record for every CDR3 protein. In the table there are under 350,000 distinct CDR3 sequences, roughly 18% of which are singletons. Newly diagnosed hyperthyroidism, duration under 2 months, in patients aged 18 to 65. PBMCs came from around 9.7 ml fresh peripheral blood. This entry belongs to a study of T cells in Graves' hyperthyroidism and ophthalmopathy. About the study: Prior to any treatment, at the point of initial diagnosis, peripheral blood was collected. Study outcomes and limitations: Blood samples included most of the expanded thyroid clonotypes exceeding 0.001.

Germline CDR1 KGHSH, CDR2 LQKENI. The CDR3 is made up of 15 amino acids. The V end was cut by 3 bases, the J end by 7 bases, with 18 bases between. Sequenced input: blood. This clonotype originated in a woman aged 45-65 years with Graves' hyperthyroidism. The rearrangement joins TRBV18 to TRBJ1-1; the D gene is possibly TRBD1 (6 bases). The CDR3 region is CASSPQTGRGVEAFF. DNA for the CDR3: TGTGCCAGCTCACCGCAGACAGGTAGAGGGGTTGAAGCTTTCTTT.